This T cell receptor (beta chain) was retrieved from a study of blood T cell repertoires in COVID-19. Study context: From T cells, B-cell-depleted T cells, or PBMCs came the material, which was cDNA or gDNA.

Per the authors' pipeline: Reference gene primer amplification yielded estimated nucleated cell counts. Assay: immunoSEQ multiplex PCR; the TCRdb copy retains only in-frame clones and omits some. D and trimming were read from the DNA, whereas the V and J calls and clone size are those reported in that table. The repertoire has about 270,000 clones, approximately 89% of them found once; the top ten carry about 9.2%. V was trimmed by 4 bases and J by 4 bases, leaving 16 bases between them. Germline assignment: CDR1 LGHDT and CDR2 YNNKEL (reference sequence). This CDR3 spans 15 amino acids. This TCR derives from a middle-aged man who had recovered from COVID-19. Sequenced: peripheral blood. The chain links TRBV3-1 (or the pseudogene TRBV3-2) to TRBJ1-2, with unresolved D. The CDR3 region has the DNA TGTGCCAGCAGCCCGTCGAAACAGAGCATCTATGGCTACACCTTC. Its protein product is CASSPSKQSIYGYTF.